This T cell receptor beta chain was identified in a study of cytomegalovirus exposure and HLA in healthy donors. Notes on the study in general: Available immune exposure information was restricted to CMV serostatus only. TCR sequences were mostly rare, though some public TCRs occurred in many donors. Sequencing had likely introduced a cluster of highly shared sequence variants as an artifact.

The germline V gene encodes CDR1 SGHTA and CDR2 FQGNSA. There are 16 residues in the CDR3. V lost 4 bases and J 8 bases, leaving 20 bases between the germline ends. In this sample, this clone turned up a few times. The antigen is undetermined. This PCR relied on a set of 60 Vbeta primers and 13 Jbeta primers. Some clones are missing from TCRdb's copy, which holds only in-frame ones; the method was immunoSEQ multiplex PCR. The data contain around 140,000 clones, about 84% of them singletons. The chain couples TRBV7-2 to TRBJ1-4; possibly TRBD1 for D (6 bases). Source material: PBMCs. The sequence was collected from a woman under 30 in good health and CMV-seropositive. CDR3 protein: CASSSGTGSHREKLFF. In DNA, the CDR3 is TGTGCCAGCAGCTCCGGAACAGGGTCCCACCGGGAAAAACTGTTTTTT.